This TCR beta chain emerged from a study of blood T cell repertoires in COVID-19. Study in general: COVID-19 samples collected from the United States, Italy and Spain covered acute and convalescent phases.

Trimming took off 1 base at V and 2 bases at J, with 11 bases between the two ends. CDR1 is LGHDT, CDR2 YNNKEL, per germline (reference sequence). There are 15 residues in the CDR3. As originally analysed: The authors estimated nucleated cell counts from reference gene primer amplification. Here immunoSEQ multiplex PCR was the method, and the copy in TCRdb shows in-frame clones only, minus some. V and J calls and clone size are given by that table; D and trimming were obtained from the DNA. The table shows about 20,000 clones, with roughly 89% occurring only once. The sample taken for sequencing was peripheral blood. The genes are TRBV3-1 (or the pseudogene TRBV3-2) and TRBJ1-2, with TRBD1 as a possible D gene (6 bases). The origin of this receptor is a human donor in a cohort sampled during active COVID-19. The CDR3 protein is CASSQGTAGNYGYTF. Here the CDR3 DNA reads TGTGCCAGCAGCCAAGGGACAGCAGGAAACTATGGCTACACCTTC.